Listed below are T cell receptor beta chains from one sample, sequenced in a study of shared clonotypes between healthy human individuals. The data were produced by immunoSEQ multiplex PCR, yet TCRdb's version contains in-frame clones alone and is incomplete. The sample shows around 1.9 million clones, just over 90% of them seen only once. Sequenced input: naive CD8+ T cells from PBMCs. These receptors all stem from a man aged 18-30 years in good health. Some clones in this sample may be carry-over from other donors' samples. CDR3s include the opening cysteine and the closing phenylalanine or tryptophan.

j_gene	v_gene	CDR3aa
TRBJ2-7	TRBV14	CASSQDPRVLGLREQYF
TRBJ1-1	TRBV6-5	CASTERPSMNTEAFF
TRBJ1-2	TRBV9	CASSPQQGAYDGYTF
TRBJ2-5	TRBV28	CASSPTPPQETQYF
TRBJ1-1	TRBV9	CASSLGRGPEAFF
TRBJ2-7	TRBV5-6	CASSLTPGLNSYEQYF
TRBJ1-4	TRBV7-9	CASSPLPRDTEKLFF
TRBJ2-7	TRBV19	CASSLAVRSYEQYF
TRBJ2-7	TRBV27	CASSLLAGAVEQYF
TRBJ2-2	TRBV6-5	CASSYGVAGELFF
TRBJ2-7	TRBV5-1	CASSPGQGGYEQYF
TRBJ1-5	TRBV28	CASSLGAVSEPQHF
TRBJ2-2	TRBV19	CASSTDLETGELFF
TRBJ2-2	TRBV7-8	CASSPRMILAENTGELFF
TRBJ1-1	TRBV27	CASSLSQGWTEAFF
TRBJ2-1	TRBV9	CASSVPGLAGASAYNEQFF
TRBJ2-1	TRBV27	CATGTSGRVHEQFF
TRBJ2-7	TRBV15	CATGQGWSYEQYF
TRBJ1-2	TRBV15	CATSRDRDRVLGYTF
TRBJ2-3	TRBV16	CASSPIRGIRTDTQYF
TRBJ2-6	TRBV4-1	CASSQGPSGSDRRANVLTF
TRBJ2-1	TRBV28	CASSLDEWREGQNEQFF